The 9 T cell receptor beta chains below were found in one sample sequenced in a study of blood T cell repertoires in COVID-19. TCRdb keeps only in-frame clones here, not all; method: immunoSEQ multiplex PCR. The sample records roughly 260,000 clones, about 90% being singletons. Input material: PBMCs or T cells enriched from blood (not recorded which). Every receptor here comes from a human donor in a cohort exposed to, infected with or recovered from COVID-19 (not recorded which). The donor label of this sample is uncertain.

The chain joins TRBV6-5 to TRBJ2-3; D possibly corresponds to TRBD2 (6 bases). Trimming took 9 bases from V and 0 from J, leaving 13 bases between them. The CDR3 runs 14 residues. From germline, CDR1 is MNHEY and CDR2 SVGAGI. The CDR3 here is CASYPGVSTDTQYF. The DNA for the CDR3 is TGTGCCAGTTATCCGGGGGTTAGCACAGATACGCAGTATTTT.

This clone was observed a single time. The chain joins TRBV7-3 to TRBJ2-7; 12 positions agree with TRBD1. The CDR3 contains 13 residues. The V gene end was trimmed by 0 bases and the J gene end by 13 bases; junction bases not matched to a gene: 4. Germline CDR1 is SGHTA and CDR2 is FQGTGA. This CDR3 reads CASSLTGDRGLYF. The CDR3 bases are TGTGCCAGCAGCTTAACGGGGGACAGGGGGCTCTACTTC.

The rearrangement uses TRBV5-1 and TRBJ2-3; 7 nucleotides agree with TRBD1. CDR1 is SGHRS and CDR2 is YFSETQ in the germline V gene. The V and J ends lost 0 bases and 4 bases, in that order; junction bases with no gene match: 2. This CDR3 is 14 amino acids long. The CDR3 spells CASSLGQGADTQYF. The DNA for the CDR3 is TGCGCCAGCAGCTTGGGACAGGGTGCAGATACGCAGTATTTT.

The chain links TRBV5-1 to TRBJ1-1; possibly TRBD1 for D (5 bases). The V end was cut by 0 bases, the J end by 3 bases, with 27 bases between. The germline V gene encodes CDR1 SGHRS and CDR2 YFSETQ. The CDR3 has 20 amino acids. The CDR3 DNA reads TGCGCCAGCAGCTTGGGTTACTTGCCCTCCAACCGGGGGGAGGACACTGAAGCTTTCTTT. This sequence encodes CASSLGYLPSNRGEDTEAFF.

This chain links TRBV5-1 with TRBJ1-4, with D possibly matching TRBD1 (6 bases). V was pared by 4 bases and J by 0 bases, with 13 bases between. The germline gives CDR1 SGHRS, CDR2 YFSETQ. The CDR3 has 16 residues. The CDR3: CASSAGAWATNEKLFF. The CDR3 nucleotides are TGCGCCAGCAGCGCGGGGGCGTGGGCAACTAATGAAAAACTGTTTTTT. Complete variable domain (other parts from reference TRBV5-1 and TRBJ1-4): KAGVTQTPRYLIKTRGQQVTLSCSPISGHRSVSWYQQTPGQGLQFLFEYFSETQRNKGNFPGRFSGRQFSNSRSEMNVSTLELGDSALYLCASSAGAWATNEKLFFGSGTQLSVL.

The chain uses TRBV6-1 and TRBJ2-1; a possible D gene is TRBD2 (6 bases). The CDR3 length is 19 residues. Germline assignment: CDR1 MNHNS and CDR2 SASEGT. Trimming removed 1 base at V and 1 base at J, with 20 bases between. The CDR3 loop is CASSEERNWGEGSYNEQFF. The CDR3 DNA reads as TGTGCCAGCAGTGAAGAACGTAACTGGGGGGAAGGGTCCTACAATGAGCAGTTCTTC.

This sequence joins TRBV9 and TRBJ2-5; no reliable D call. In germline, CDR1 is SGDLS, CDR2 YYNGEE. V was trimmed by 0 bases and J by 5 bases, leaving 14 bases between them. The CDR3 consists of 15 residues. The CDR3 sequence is CASSVVVGASETQYF. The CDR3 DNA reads TGTGCCAGCAGCGTAGTGGTTGGAGCCTCGGAGACCCAGTACTTC.

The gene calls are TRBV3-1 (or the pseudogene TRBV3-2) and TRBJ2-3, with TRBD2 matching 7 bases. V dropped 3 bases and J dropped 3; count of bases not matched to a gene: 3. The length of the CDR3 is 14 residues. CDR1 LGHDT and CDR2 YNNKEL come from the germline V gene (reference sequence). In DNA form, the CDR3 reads TGTGCCAGCAGCCATGGGGGGGGTACAGATACGCAGTATTTT. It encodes CASSHGGGTDTQYF.

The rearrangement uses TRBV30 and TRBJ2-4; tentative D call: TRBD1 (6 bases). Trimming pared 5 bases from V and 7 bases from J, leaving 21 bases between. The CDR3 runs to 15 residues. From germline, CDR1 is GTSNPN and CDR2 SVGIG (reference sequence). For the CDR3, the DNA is TGTGCCTGGCATGCACCGGGCTTGAGGGGGAACATTCAGTACTTC. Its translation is CAWHAPGLRGNIQYF.